Listed here are 13 T cell receptor beta chains from one sample, sequenced in a study of neurological immune-mediated disorders. Time point here: longitudinal time-point 3. TCRdb processed the 5' RACE reads anew with MiXCR; each CDR3 protein has one entry. The sample records around 100,000 distinct CDR3 sequences, approximately 10% being singletons. The sample taken for sequencing was PBMCs. The receptors were gathered from a female donor with HTLV-1-associated myelopathy (HAM/TSP).

This clonotype was counted many times. The chain joins TRBV5-1 to TRBJ2-3, with D maybe TRBD2 (5 bases). CDR3 length: 15 amino acids. The V and J ends lost 0 bases and 4 bases respectively, with 12 bases between them. Germline-derived CDR1 and CDR2 are SGHRS and YFSETQ. The CDR3 sequence is CASSLAAGPADTQYF. The CDR3 nucleotides are TGCGCCAGCAGCTTGGCCGCGGGTCCAGCAGATACGCAGTATTTT. Based on the CDR3 plus reference TRBV5-1 and TRBJ2-3, the full variable domain is KAGVTQTPRYLIKTRGQQVTLSCSPISGHRSVSWYQQTPGQGLQFLFEYFSETQRNKGNFPGRFSGRQFSNSRSEMNVSTLELGDSALYLCASSLAAGPADTQYFGPGTRLTVL.

This clonotype was found many times. The chain links TRBV2 to TRBJ2-2, with D possibly TRBD1 on 7 matching bases. Germline lookup yields CDR1 SNHLY and CDR2 FYNNEI. V lost 4 bases, J lost 2 bases, and 14 bases lay in between. This CDR3 spans 16 amino acids. The CDR3 nucleotides read TGTGCCAGCAGTGGACAGGGAGGTTTTAACACCGGGGAGCTGTTTTTT. Protein product: CASSGQGGFNTGELFF.

This clonotype was seen repeatedly, ten times or more. The gene calls are TRBV9 and TRBJ1-5; 8 bases match TRBD1. Germline-derived CDR1 and CDR2 are SGDLS and YYNGEE. The V segment lost 0 bases and the J segment 0 bases; nucleotides outside the gene matches: 11. This CDR3 comprises 19 residues. CDR3 region: CASSVGMDRVIYSNQPQHF. The CDR3 nucleotides are TGTGCCAGCAGCGTAGGGATGGACAGGGTCATATATAGCAATCAGCCCCAGCATTTT.

This clonotype was counted ten times or more. The chain carries TRBV5-1 and TRBJ1-3; D perhaps matches TRBD1 (5 bases). Germline loops: CDR1 SGHRS, CDR2 YFSETQ. Between the trimmed V and J ends, which lost 0 bases and 1 base, there was a span of 11 bases. The CDR3 is 16 amino acids. DNA for the CDR3: TGCGCCAGCAGCTTGGTCGGAAGGGGATCTGGAAACACCATATATTTT. Protein sequence: CASSLVGRGSGNTIYF.

This clonotype was detected ten times or more. The chain employs TRBV5-1 and TRBJ2-2, with 9 bases lining up with TRBD1. J lost 3 bases, V lost 8 bases, and 5 bases had no gene match. CDR1 is SGHRS and CDR2 is YFSETQ in the germline V gene. The CDR3 is 14 amino acids. CDR3 in DNA: TGCGCCAGTGATAGACAGGGGGACACCGGGGAGCTGTTTTTT. This sequence encodes CASDRQGDTGELFF.

This clonotype was recorded many times. The chain links TRBV5-1 to TRBJ1-3, with 7 bases aligning to TRBD1. The junction had 3 bases not matched to a gene; V was cut back by 1 base and J by 2 bases. The CDR3 spans 15 residues. Germline V gene sequence: CDR1 SGHRS, CDR2 YFSETQ. The CDR3 nucleotides read TGCGCCAGCAGCTTGTCGACAGGGCCTGGAAACACCATATATTTT. Amino acids: CASSLSTGPGNTIYF.

This clonotype appeared a few times. V and J are TRBV7-2 and TRBJ2-1; D is undetermined. The V end lost 2 bases, the J end lost 9 bases, and 8 bases lay between the germline ends. Looked up from germline, CDR1 is SGHTA and CDR2 is FQGNSA. The CDR3 spans 12 residues. CDR3 loop: CASSLSRIEQFF. The CDR3 bases are TGTGCCAGCAGCTTATCCAGAATTGAGCAGTTCTTC.

Only a few counts were recorded for this clonotype. The chain has TRBV5-1 and TRBJ2-1, with D hard to call. Trimming shortened V by 4 bases and J by 9 bases, and 14 bases separated the two germline ends. The CDR3 covers 13 residues. CDR1 SGHRS and CDR2 YFSETQ come from the germline V gene. This chain's CDR3 is CASSHNDIPEQFF. The CDR3 bases are TGCGCCAGCAGCCACAACGACATACCTGAGCAGTTCTTC.

This clonotype showed up many times. The V gene is TRBV20-1, the J gene TRBJ2-5, with TRBD1 identical over 7 bases. Germline V lookup: CDR1 DFQATT, CDR2 SNEGSKA (reference sequence). The CDR3 has 17 amino acids. Trimming cost V 3 bases and J 5 bases; bases outside gene matches: 18. The CDR3: CSASHWERTGFSETQYF. CDR3 sequence (DNA): TGCAGTGCTAGCCACTGGGAGAGGACAGGCTTTTCGGAGACCCAGTACTTC.

Ten or more counts support this clonotype. The chain recombines TRBV5-1 with TRBJ1-3; D perhaps matches TRBD1 (5 bases). The V end was cut by 0 bases, the J end by 2 bases, with 6 bases between. This CDR3 spans 14 amino acids. Per the germline V gene, CDR1 is SGHRS and CDR2 is YFSETQ. The CDR3, as DNA: TGCGCCAGCAGCTTGGGGGGGGCTGGAAACACCATATATTTT. Its protein is CASSLGGAGNTIYF.

This clonotype was detected many times. The genes are TRBV28 and TRBJ2-7; the match to TRBD2 covers 12 bases. Germline V gene sequence: CDR1 MDHEN, CDR2 SYDVKM. The CDR3 sequence is 16 residues long. V shed 1 base, J shed 7 bases, and the junction held 8 bases outside the gene matches. CDR3 region: CASSLFASGGAGEQYF. The CDR3 bases are TGTGCCAGCAGTTTATTTGCTAGCGGGGGGGCAGGGGAGCAGTACTTC. Together with reference TRBV28 and TRBJ2-7, the CDR3 gives the full variable domain: DVKVTQSSRYLVKRTGEKVFLECVQDMDHENMFWYRQDPGLGLRLIYFSYDVKMKEKGDIPEGYSVSREKKERFSLILESASTNQTSMYLCASSLFASGGAGEQYFGPGTRLTVT.

This clonotype was detected only once. Mismatch with germline at one junction end may stem from a read error. The rearrangement links TRBV20-1 to TRBJ1-3; D is uncertain. Germline-derived CDR1 and CDR2 are DFQATT and SNEGSKA (reference sequence). The CDR3 is 13 amino acids. The CDR3 loop reads CSAREISVNTIYF. CDR3 DNA: TGTAGTGCTAGGGAAATCTCTGTAAACACCATATATTTT.

This clonotype was counted only a few times. The chain employs TRBV7-9 and TRBJ2-1, with 7 bases identical to TRBD1. Germline CDR1 reads SEHNR; CDR2 reads FQNEAQ (reference sequence). V shed 7 bases, J shed 3 bases, and the junction held 9 bases outside the gene matches. The CDR3 sequence is 15 residues long. This CDR3 reads CASTAKGQNYNEQFF. In DNA form, the CDR3 reads TGTGCCAGCACCGCCAAGGGACAGAACTACAATGAGCAGTTCTTC.